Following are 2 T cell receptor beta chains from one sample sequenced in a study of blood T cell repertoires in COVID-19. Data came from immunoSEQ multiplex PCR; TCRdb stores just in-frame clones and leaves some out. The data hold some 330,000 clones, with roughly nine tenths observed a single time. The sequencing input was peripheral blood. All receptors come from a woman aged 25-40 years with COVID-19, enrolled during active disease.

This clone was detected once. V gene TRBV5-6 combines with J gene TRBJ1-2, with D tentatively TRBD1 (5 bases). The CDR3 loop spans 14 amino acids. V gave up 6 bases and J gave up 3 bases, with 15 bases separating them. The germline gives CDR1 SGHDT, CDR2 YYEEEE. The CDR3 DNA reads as TGTGCCAGCACAAAATTGACAGCCTACTATGGCTACACCTTC. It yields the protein CASTKLTAYYGYTF.

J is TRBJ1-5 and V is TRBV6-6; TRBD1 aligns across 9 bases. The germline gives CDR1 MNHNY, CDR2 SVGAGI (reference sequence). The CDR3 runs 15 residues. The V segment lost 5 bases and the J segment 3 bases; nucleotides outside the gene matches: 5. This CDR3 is CASSEGQGSNQPQHF. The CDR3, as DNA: TGTGCCAGCAGTGAGGGACAGGGTTCCAATCAGCCCCAGCATTTT.